The present TCR beta chain was sequenced within a study of cytomegalovirus exposure and HLA in healthy donors. The wider study: In an earlier analysis, approximately 120 million unique TCR beta sequences were found from some 180 million T cells. Points from the study as a whole: The later analysis indicated that the majority of CMV-associated TCR beta chains appeared HLA-restricted. Several of the most significant clusters appeared, in a later analysis, to be linked to common viral pathogens. The authors later linked a missense DCLRE1C variant to TCR beta V- and J-gene trimming.

In the case of this clone: The antigen is unknown.

V gave up 5 bases and J gave up 9 bases; unmatched junction bases: 8. CDR1 GTSNPN and CDR2 SVGIG come from the germline V gene (reference sequence). CDR3 length equals 13 residues. 13 Jbeta primers and 60 Vbeta primers were used for the PCR. This table comes from immunoSEQ multiplex PCR, and its TCRdb copy is limited to in-frame clones, with some not included. The sample holds roughly 150,000 clones, 80% to 85% seen once. The origin of this receptor is a girl aged 2-10 years in good health and CMV-seropositive. The genes are TRBV30 and TRBJ2-2, with TRBD2 identical over 8 bases. Sequences were obtained from PBMCs. The DNA of the CDR3 is TGTGCCTGGGCCGGGACTAGAATTCGGGAGCTGTTTTTT. Encoded protein: CAWAGTRIRELFF. Filled out from reference TRBV30 and TRBJ2-2, the complete variable domain reads SQTIHQWPATLVQPVGSPLSLECTVEGTSNPNLYWYRQAAGRGLQLLFYSVGIGQISSEVPQNLSASRPQDRQFILSSKKLLLSDSGFYLCAWAGTRIRELFFGEGSRLTVL.